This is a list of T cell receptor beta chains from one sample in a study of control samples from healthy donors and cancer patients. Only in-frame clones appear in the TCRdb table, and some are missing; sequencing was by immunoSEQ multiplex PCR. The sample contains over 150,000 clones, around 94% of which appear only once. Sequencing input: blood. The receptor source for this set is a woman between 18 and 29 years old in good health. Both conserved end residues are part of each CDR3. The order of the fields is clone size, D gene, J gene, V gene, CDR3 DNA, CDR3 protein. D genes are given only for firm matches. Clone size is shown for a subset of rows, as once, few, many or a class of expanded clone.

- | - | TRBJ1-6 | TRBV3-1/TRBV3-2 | TGTGCCAGCAGCCAAGCCCTAAATTCACCCCTCCACTTT | CASSQALNSPLHF
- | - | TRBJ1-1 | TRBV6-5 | TGTGCCAGCAGCTGGCGGGGGAACACTGAAGCTTTCTTT | CASSWRGNTEAFF
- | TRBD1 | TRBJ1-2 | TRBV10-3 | TGTGCCATCAGTGAGTCGGACAGGGAGCCTTATGGCTACACCTTC | CAISESDREPYGYTF
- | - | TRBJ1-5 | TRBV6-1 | TGTGCCAGCAGTGAAGAAGCAGTGGGCAATCAGCCCCAGCATTTT | CASSEEAVGNQPQHF
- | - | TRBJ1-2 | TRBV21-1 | TGTGCCAGCAGAGGTGGCTACACCTTC | CASRGGYTF
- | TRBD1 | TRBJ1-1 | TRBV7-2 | TGTGCCAGCAGCTTAGAACAGGCGGCAGGGGGATATACTGAAGCTTTCTTT | CASSLEQAAGGYTEAFF
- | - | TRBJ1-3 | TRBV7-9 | TGTGCCAGCAGACCTACGGGATCTGGGAACACCATATATTTT | CASRPTGSGNTIYF
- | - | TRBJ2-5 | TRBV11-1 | TGTGCCAGCAGCTTAGGGGGGTTGGAGACCCAGTACTTC | CASSLGGLETQYF
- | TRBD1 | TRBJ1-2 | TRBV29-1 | TGCAGCGTTGTCACCCCGGGACAGGAACACTATGGCTACACCTTC | CSVVTPGQEHYGYTF
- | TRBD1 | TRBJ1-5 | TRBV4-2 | TGTGCCAGCAGCCATACCAACAGGGGGCCCCAGCATTTT | CASSHTNRGPQHF
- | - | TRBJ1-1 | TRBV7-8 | TGTGCCAGCAGCTTACTAGGTGGGCACACTGAAGCTTTCTTT | CASSLLGGHTEAFF
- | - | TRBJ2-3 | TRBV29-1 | TGCAGCGTTGATAAGGGGAAAAGCACAGATACGCAGTATTTT | CSVDKGKSTDTQYF
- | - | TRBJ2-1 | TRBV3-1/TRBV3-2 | TGTGCCAGCAGCCAAGATACCAGGTCCTACAATGAGCAGTTCTTC | CASSQDTRSYNEQFF
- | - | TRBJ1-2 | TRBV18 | TGTGCCAGCTCACCACGGCAGGGAGGGGACTATGGCTACACCTTC | CASSPRQGGDYGYTF
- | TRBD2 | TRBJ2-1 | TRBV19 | TGTGCCAGTATAGGTCACGGGGGGAATGAGCAGTTCTTC | CASIGHGGNEQFF
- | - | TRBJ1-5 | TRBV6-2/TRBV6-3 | TGTGCCAGCAGCCGGGACTTCAATCAGCCCCAGCATTTT | CASSRDFNQPQHF
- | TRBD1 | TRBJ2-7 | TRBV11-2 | TGTGCCAGCAGCCCTCGGGACAGGGGGCGGTACGAGCAGTACTTC | CASSPRDRGRYEQYF
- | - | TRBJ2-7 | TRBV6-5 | TGTGCCAGCAGTTACCACACGTCCTCCTACGAGCAGTACTTC | CASSYHTSSYEQYF
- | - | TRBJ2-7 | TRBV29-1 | TGCAGCGCAGGGATGGCCTCCCTCGAGCAGTACTTC | CSAGMASLEQYF
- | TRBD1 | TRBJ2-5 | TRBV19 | TGTGCCAGTAGAAGACAGGGAAATTCTCAAGAGACCCAGTACTTC | CASRRQGNSQETQYF
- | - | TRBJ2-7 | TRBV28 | TGTGCCAGCAGCCCCTTATCCAGGTCCTACGAGCAGTACTTC | CASSPLSRSYEQYF
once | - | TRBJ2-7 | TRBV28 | TGTGCCAGCAGTTTAGTGGTGTTCTCCTACGAGCAGTACTTC | CASSLVVFSYEQYF
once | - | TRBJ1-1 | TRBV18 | TGTGCCAGCTCACGCCAGCGGGCGCAGAACACTGAAGCTTTCTTT | CASSRQRAQNTEAFF
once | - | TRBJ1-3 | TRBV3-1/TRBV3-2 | TGTGCCAGCGGCGGATATCCTATTGCCGGAAACACCATATATTTT | CASGGYPIAGNTIYF
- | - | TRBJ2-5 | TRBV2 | TGTGCCAGCAGTTATAGGGGCGGGGAGACCCAGTACTTC | CASSYRGGETQYF
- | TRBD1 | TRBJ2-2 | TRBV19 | TGTGCCAGTAGTATTCCCCCAGGGGGCACCGGGGAGCTGTTTTTT | CASSIPPGGTGELFF
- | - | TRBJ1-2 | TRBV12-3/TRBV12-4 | TGTGCCAGCAGTTTGCAGGAAGCCTATGGCTACACCTTC | CASSLQEAYGYTF
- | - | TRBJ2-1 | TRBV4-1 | TGCGCCAGCAGCCAAGTAATAGGGAACTTGAGGAATGAGCAGTTCTTC | CASSQVIGNLRNEQFF